What follows are 15 T cell receptor beta chains derived from one specimen sequenced in a study of shared clonotypes between healthy human individuals. Only in-frame clones appear in the TCRdb table, and some are missing; sequencing was by immunoSEQ multiplex PCR. The sample consists of fewer than 2.5 million clones, over 85% of them appearing once. The sequenced material came from naive CD4+ T cells from PBMCs. Subset meaning: CD45RA+ positively selected. The receptors originated from a man younger than 35 in good health. Some clones in this sample may be carry-over from other donors' samples.

The rearrangement uses TRBV7-9 and TRBJ2-1; the D call may be TRBD1 or TRBD2 (5 bases each). The CDR3 totals 15 residues. From germline, CDR1 is SEHNR and CDR2 FQNEAQ (reference sequence). With 5 bases removed from V and 7 bases from J, the gap between germline ends came to 18 bases. The CDR3 region has the DNA TGTGCCAGCAGCCCCATCGGTGGGGGAAGGAATGAGCAGTTCTTC. Its protein product is CASSPIGGGRNEQFF.

V and J are TRBV29-1 and TRBJ2-7, with D possibly matching TRBD1 (6 bases). The V gene's germline CDR1 is SQVTM and CDR2 ANQGSEA. The CDR3 has 14 residues. V lost 0 bases and J 3 bases, leaving 12 bases between the germline ends. The chain's CDR3 is CSVEDRGFGYEQYF. DNA for the CDR3: TGCAGCGTTGAAGACAGGGGATTCGGCTACGAGCAGTACTTC.

The CDR3 DNA sequence: TGCAGCGTTGAGTGGCGGGGAACAGATACGCAGTATTTT. Amino acid sequence: CSVEWRGTDTQYF. This rearrangement joins TRBV29-1 to TRBJ2-3, with D perhaps TRBD2 (6 bases). Trimming removed 3 bases from V and 3 bases from J, with 10 bases in between. Germline V lookup: CDR1 SQVTM, CDR2 ANQGSEA. The CDR3 is 13 residues long.

The CDR3 here is CASRGGLAGGYEQYF. Here the CDR3 DNA reads TGTGCCAGCAGGGGAGGACTAGCGGGGGGATACGAGCAGTACTTC. The chain has TRBV6-5 and TRBJ2-7; 14 positions match TRBD2. CDR3 size: 15 residues. CDR1 and CDR2 (germline): MNHEY, SVGAGI. Unmatched junction bases numbered 5, after V lost 6 bases and J lost 4 bases.

The chain uses TRBV4-1 and TRBJ2-2; D is possibly TRBD1 (5 bases). V was pared by 4 bases and J by 3 bases, with 12 bases between. The CDR3 is 15 amino acids. The germline V gene encodes CDR1 MGHRA and CDR2 YSYEKL. CDR3 loop: CASSRAGQDTGELFF. CDR3 sequence (DNA): TGCGCCAGCAGCCGGGCAGGGCAGGACACCGGGGAGCTGTTTTTT.

V is TRBV2 and J is TRBJ2-1, with D possibly being TRBD2 (6 bases). CDR3 length: 12 residues. Germline V gene lookup returns CDR1 SNHLY and CDR2 FYNNEI. Trimming cost V 7 bases and J 7 bases, with 11 bases left between them. In DNA, the CDR3 is TGTGCCAGCAACGGGGACTTTAATGAGCAGTTCTTC. Translated: CASNGDFNEQFF.

V gene TRBV25-1 combines with J gene TRBJ2-1; D is ambiguous. The CDR3 runs to 17 residues. The V and J ends lost 1 base and 4 bases respectively, with 17 bases between them. Per the germline V gene, CDR1 is MGHDK and CDR2 is SYGVNS. The chain's CDR3 is CASSESFNFLRYNEQFF. In nucleotides, the CDR3 is TGTGCCAGCAGTGAATCCTTCAACTTTCTGAGGTACAATGAGCAGTTCTTC.

The chain carries TRBV30 and TRBJ1-4, with D hard to call. The CDR3 extends over 13 amino acids. Per the germline V gene, CDR1 is GTSNPN and CDR2 is SVGIG (reference sequence). V was cut by 2 bases and J by 4 bases, with 8 bases left in between. CDR3 coding DNA: TGTGCCTGGAGTACGGGGTATAATGAAAAACTGTTTTTT. Its protein product is CAWSTGYNEKLFF.

The V and J genes are TRBV28 and TRBJ2-5; D not certain. This CDR3 comprises 12 residues. V lost 5 bases, J lost 6 bases, and 10 bases lay in between. Germline V gene data show CDR1 as MDHEN and CDR2 as SYDVKM. The CDR3 DNA reads TGTGCCAGCAGTGACCTGGCCAAGACCCAGTACTTC. Its protein product is CASSDLAKTQYF.

The chain couples TRBV5-1 to TRBJ2-3, with D unresolved. The length of the CDR3 is 14 residues. Germline V gene sequence: CDR1 SGHRS, CDR2 YFSETQ. Trimming removed 1 base from V and 5 bases from J, with 11 bases in between. The CDR3 here is CASSLSGSGDTQYF. Here the CDR3 DNA reads TGCGCCAGCAGCTTGTCCGGGTCGGGAGATACGCAGTATTTT.

The chain is built from TRBV18 and TRBJ2-7; maybe TRBD1 (5 bases). V lost 3 bases, J lost 2 bases, and 17 bases lay in between. The CDR3 covers 16 residues. Germline V gene data show CDR1 as KGHSH and CDR2 as LQKENI. CDR3 loop: CASSPVSQGTTYEQYF. The CDR3 nucleotides are TGTGCCAGCTCACCCGTATCGCAGGGTACCACCTACGAGCAGTACTTC.

V gene TRBV10-1 combines with J gene TRBJ2-7; D possibly matches TRBD1 or TRBD2 (5 bases each). Germline values: CDR1 WNHNN, CDR2 SYGVQD (reference sequence). The CDR3 is made up of 14 amino acids. V was trimmed by 6 bases and J by 2 bases, leaving 14 bases between them. The CDR3 coding sequence is TGCGCCAGCAGCCATAAGAGGGGCGCCTACGAGCAGTACTTC. Translating gives CASSHKRGAYEQYF.

On this clone itself: One end of the junction does not line up with germline, which may come from a read error. DNA for the CDR3: TGTGCCAGCAGCCCTGGGGGCGGGAGCAGAGATACGCAGTATTTT. Amino acids: CASSPGGGSRDTQYF. V gene TRBV5-4 combines with J gene TRBJ2-3; D is perhaps TRBD2 (7 bases). Looked up from germline, CDR1 is SGHNT and CDR2 is YYREEE (reference sequence). This CDR3 has 15 residues.

The chain carries TRBV21-1 and TRBJ2-1; the DNA was not compared with TRBD1, the D call given in the table. TRBV21-1 is flagged as a pseudogene. The CDR3 spans 11 residues. CDR3 protein: CPSGGNNEQFF. The CDR3 DNA reads as TGTCCTTCAGGGGGTAACAATGAGCAGTTCTTC.

V and J are TRBV27 and TRBJ2-1, with TRBD2 as a possible D gene (6 bases). Germline lookup yields CDR1 MNHEY and CDR2 SMNVEV (reference sequence). The CDR3 sequence is 16 residues long. The V gene lost 3 bases and the J gene lost 0 bases, with 12 bases spanning the gap. CDR3: CASSFYSGRSYNEQFF. CDR3 sequence (DNA): TGTGCCAGCAGTTTCTATAGCGGCCGCTCCTACAATGAGCAGTTCTTC.